These 6 T cell receptor beta chains came from one sample sequenced in a study of cytomegalovirus exposure and HLA in healthy donors. 60 Vbeta and 13 Jbeta primers were used in PCR. Profiling relied on immunoSEQ multiplex PCR, and the TCRdb table lists in-frame clones only, not all of them. Of under 200,000 clones in the sample, 65% to 90% are singletons; the top ten hold under 2%. The sequenced sample consisted of PBMCs. These receptors were collected from a woman in her late teens or twenties in good health and CMV-seronegative.

The chain combines TRBV5-6 with TRBJ1-2; D remains unclear. The CDR3 length is 11 residues. The V and J ends lost 2 bases and 10 bases respectively, with 9 bases between them. The germline CDR1 and CDR2 sequences are SGHDT and YYEEEE. This chain's CDR3 is CASSLQLSYTF. In DNA, the CDR3 is TGTGCCAGCAGCTTACAGCTTTCCTACACCTTC.

The V call is TRBV2, the J call TRBJ2-6; TRBD2 might be the D (6 bases). V was pared by 11 bases and J by 1 base, with 15 bases between. The CDR3 is 15 residues long. Germline loops: CDR1 SNHLY, CDR2 FYNNEI. The CDR3 nucleotides are TGTGCCCCCGGGACTGGGGATTCTGGGGCCAACGTCCTGACTTTC. This gives the protein CAPGTGDSGANVLTF.

This chain connects TRBV30 to TRBJ2-3; D possibly corresponds to TRBD2 (6 bases). Germline V gene sequence: CDR1 GTSNPN, CDR2 SVGIG (reference sequence). The V and J ends lost 0 bases and 0 bases respectively, with 7 bases between them. This CDR3 is built from 14 residues. The CDR3 nucleotides are TGTGCCTGGAGTGTAGGGACTAGCACAGATACGCAGTATTTT. Translated, it gives CAWSVGTSTDTQYF.

The rearrangement joins TRBV18 to TRBJ1-1; the match to TRBD1 covers 10 bases. In germline, CDR1 is KGHSH, CDR2 LQKENI. This CDR3 comprises 14 residues. V lost 7 bases and J lost 3; bases outside the gene matches: 5. The CDR3 loop is CASFSGQGDTEAFF. As DNA, the CDR3 is TGTGCCAGCTTCTCCGGACAGGGGGACACTGAAGCTTTCTTT.

The V call is TRBV18, the J call TRBJ2-7, with 11 positions matching TRBD1. CDR1 is KGHSH, CDR2 LQKENI, per germline. V lost 2 bases and J lost 7; bases outside the gene matches: 7. The CDR3 is made up of 15 amino acids. For the CDR3, the DNA is TGTGCCAGCTCACCAGTCGGACAGGGGGCTTGGGAGCAGTACTTC. Protein sequence: CASSPVGQGAWEQYF. Full variable domain (missing parts from reference TRBV18 and TRBJ2-7): NAGVMQNPRHLVRRRGQEARLRCSPMKGHSHVYWYRQLPEEGLKFMVYLQKENIIDESGMPKERFSAEFPKEGPSILRIQQVVRGDSAAYFCASSPVGQGAWEQYFGPGTRLTVT.

The rearrangement joins TRBV19 to TRBJ1-1; D gene ambiguous. V shed 3 bases and J shed 0 bases, with 5 bases lying between them. The CDR3 has 13 amino acids. Per the germline V gene, CDR1 is LNHDA and CDR2 is SQIVND (reference sequence). CDR3: CASSIAVNTEAFF. Written as DNA, the CDR3 is TGTGCCAGTAGTATTGCAGTGAACACTGAAGCTTTCTTT.